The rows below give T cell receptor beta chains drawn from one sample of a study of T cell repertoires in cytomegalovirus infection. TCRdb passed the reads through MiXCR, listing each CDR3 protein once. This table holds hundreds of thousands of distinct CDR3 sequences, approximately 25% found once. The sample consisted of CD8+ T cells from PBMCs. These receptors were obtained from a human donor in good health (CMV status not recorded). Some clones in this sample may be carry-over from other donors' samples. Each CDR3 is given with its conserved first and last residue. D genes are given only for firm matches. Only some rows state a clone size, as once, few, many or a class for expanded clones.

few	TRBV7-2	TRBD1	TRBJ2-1	TGTGCCAGCCCGGGACAGGGTTCCTACAATGAGCAGTTCTTC	CASPGQGSYNEQFF
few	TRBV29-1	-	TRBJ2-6	TGCAGCGTTGAAGGGGGTACGGTCTCTGGGGCCAACGTCCTGACTTTC	CSVEGGTVSGANVLTF
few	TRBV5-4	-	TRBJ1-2	TGTGCCAGCAGCTTGGTGGACGGCCGGGGCCATGGCTACACCTTC	CASSLVDGRGHGYTF
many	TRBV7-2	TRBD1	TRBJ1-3	TGTGCCAGCACCCCAGACAGGGGGCTTGGAAACACCATATATTTT	CASTPDRGLGNTIYF
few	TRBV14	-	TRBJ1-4	TGTGCCAGCAGCCAAGAAGGGCAGGGATTTAGAAAACTGTTTTTT	CASSQEGQGFRKLFF
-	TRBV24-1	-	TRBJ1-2	TGTGCCACCAGTGATGGGGGGGCTGGCTACACCTTC	CATSDGGAGYTF
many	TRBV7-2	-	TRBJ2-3	TGTGCCAGCAGCCCGACAGGATTTTCGCAGTATTTT	CASSPTGFSQYF
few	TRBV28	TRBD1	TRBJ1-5	TGTGCCAGCAGTCATGCAGGGGGCAGCGTTGGCAATCAGCCCCAGCATTTT	CASSHAGGSVGNQPQHF
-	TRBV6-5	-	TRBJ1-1	TGTGCCAGCAGCCTTCTCGCGGGGGCAAACACTGAAGCTTTCTTT	CASSLLAGANTEAFF
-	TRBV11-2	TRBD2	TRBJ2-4	TGTGCCAGCAGCCAGGCGAGCGGGGGGGCAAACATTCAGTACTTC	CASSQASGGANIQYF
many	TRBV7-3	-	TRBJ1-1	TGTGCCAGCAGCTTAGCGGAGTCGCGTGAAGCTTTCTTT	CASSLAESREAFF
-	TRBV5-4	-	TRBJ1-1	TGTGCCAGCAAAAGTGGGAGGACGACTGAAGCTTTCTTT	CASKSGRTTEAFF
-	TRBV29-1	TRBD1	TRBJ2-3	TGCAGCGTCTTTACAGGGGACCTGGCGCAGTATTTT	CSVFTGDLAQYF
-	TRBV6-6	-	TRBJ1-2	TGTGCCAGCAGTTACGTCAGAAGTAAATCGGGGGGCTACACCTTC	CASSYVRSKSGGYTF
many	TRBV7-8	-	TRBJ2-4	TGTGCCAGCAGCCATTACGACAGCGCCGCGGACATTCAGTACTTC	CASSHYDSAADIQYF
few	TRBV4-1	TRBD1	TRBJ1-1	TGCGCCAGCAGCTCCCGGGCACAGGGGGCGTCCACTGAAGCTTTCTTT	CASSSRAQGASTEAFF
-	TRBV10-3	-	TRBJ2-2	TGTGCCATCAGTGAATCGTCAGGGGAATCCGGGGAGCTGTTTTTT	CAISESSGESGELFF
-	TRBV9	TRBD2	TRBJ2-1	TGTGCCAGCAGCTCACCACCACTGACTAGCGGGGGGACTTTGTACAATGAGCAGTTCTTC	CASSSPPLTSGGTLYNEQFF
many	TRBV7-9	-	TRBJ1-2	TGTGCCAGCAGCCATCGTAAAACACAAGACTATGGCTACACCTTC	CASSHRKTQDYGYTF
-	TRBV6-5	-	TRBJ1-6	TGTGCCAGCAGTAATCTGAGTCCCTTTAATTCACCCCTCCACTTT	CASSNLSPFNSPLHF
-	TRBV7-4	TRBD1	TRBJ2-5	TGTGCCAGCAGCGCAAGGGACAGTGTAAGGCCCCAGTACTTC	CASSARDSVRPQYF
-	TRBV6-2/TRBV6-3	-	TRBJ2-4	TGTGCCAGCAGTTACCCTGGGGGGACCGCCAAAAACATTCAGTACTTC	CASSYPGGTAKNIQYF
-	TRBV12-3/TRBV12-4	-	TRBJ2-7	TGTGCCAGCAGTTTAGCGTACAGTTTGATGGACGAGCAGTACTTC	CASSLAYSLMDEQYF
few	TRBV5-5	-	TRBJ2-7	TGTGCCAGCAGCTCTCGGGGTAATGGGGCCTACGAGCAGTACTTC	CASSSRGNGAYEQYF
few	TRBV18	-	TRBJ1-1	TGTGCCAGCTCACCGGGGCATAGCCTTGAAGCTTTCTTT	CASSPGHSLEAFF
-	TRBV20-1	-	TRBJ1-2	TGCAGTGTTCGAGGGTTTTGCTATGTCTACACCTTC	CSVRGFCYVYTF
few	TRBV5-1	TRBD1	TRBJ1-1	TGCGCCAGCAGCCGGACAGGCGGCGAATCAGCTTTCTTT	CASSRTGGESAFF
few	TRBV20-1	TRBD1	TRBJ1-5	TGCAGTGCTAGAGACCCGACAGGGGTTGATCAGCCCCAGCATTTT	CSARDPTGVDQPQHF
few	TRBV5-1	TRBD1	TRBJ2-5	TGCGCCAGCAGCACCCACAGGGGGCAAGAGACCCAGTACTTC	CASSTHRGQETQYF
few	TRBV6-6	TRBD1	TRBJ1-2	TGTGCCAGCAGCACAGGGGGCTTGGATGGCTACACCTTC	CASSTGGLDGYTF
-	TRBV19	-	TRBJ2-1	TGTGCCAGTAGCCAGGGGCGGGTAAGCTCCTACAATGAGCAGTTCTTC	CASSQGRVSSYNEQFF
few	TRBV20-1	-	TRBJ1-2	TGCAGTGCTAGAGCCAGGGATAGCTATGGCTACACCTTC	CSARARDSYGYTF
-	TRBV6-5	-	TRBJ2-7	TGTGCCAGCGAGGGCAGGGGAGCCCTATCCTACGAGCAGTACTTC	CASEGRGALSYEQYF
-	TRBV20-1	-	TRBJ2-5	TGCAGTGCTAGAGATAGCAAGGACAGTCGGTCCGAGACCCAGTACTTC	CSARDSKDSRSETQYF
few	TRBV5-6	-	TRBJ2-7	TGTGCCAGCAGCTCGCTTTACGGGGGCTACGAGCAGTACTTC	CASSSLYGGYEQYF
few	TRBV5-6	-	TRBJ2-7	TGTGCCAGCAGCATCGGACAGAACGAGCAGTACTTC	CASSIGQNEQYF
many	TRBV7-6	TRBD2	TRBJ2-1	TGTGCCAGCCAGCAAGCGGGGGGTGGGGGAAGCTCCTACAATGAGCAGTTCTTC	CASQQAGGGGSSYNEQFF
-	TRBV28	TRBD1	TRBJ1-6	TGTGCCAGCAGTTCGGTAGAACTCCGGGACAGGGAGTTAGGATCACCCCTCCACTTT	CASSSVELRDRELGSPLHF
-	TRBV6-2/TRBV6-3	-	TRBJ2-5	TGTGCCAGCAGTTTGTTCCCGGACCAACAGGACCAGTACTTC	CASSLFPDQQDQYF
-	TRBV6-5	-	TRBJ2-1	TGTGCCAGCAGTTACTCGAGGCAGTACAATGAGCAGTTCTTC	CASSYSRQYNEQFF
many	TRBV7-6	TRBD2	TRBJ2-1	TGTGCCAGCAGCCAACCTTCCGGGACTAGCGGGGTCTCCTACAATGAGCAGTTCTTC	CASSQPSGTSGVSYNEQFF
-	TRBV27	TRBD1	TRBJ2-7	TGTGCCAGCGGTAGACAGGGGGCTGACGAGCAGTACTTC	CASGRQGADEQYF
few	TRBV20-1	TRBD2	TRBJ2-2	TGCAGTGCTGGCACTAGCGGATACACCGGGGAGCTGTTTTTT	CSAGTSGYTGELFF
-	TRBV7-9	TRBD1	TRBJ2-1	TGTGCCAGCCGGACAGGTCGCTCCTACAATGAGCAGTTCTTC	CASRTGRSYNEQFF
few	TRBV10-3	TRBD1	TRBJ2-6	TGTGCCATCAGTGGGCAGGGGGCCTTTTACTCTGGGGCCAACGTCCTGACTTTC	CAISGQGAFYSGANVLTF
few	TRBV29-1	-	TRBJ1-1	TGCAGCGTCCAGCAGTCTGAAGCTTTCTTT	CSVQQSEAFF
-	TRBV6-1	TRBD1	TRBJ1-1	TGTGCCAGCGACTCACAGGGGATGAACACTGAAGCTTTCTTT	CASDSQGMNTEAFF
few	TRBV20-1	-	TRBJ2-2	TGCAGTGCTAGAGATCAGCGGACCGGGGAGCTGTTTTTT	CSARDQRTGELFF
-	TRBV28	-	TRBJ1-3	TGTGCCAGCAGTTCCGTAGTCGGGCCCCCAGGAGACACCATATATTTT	CASSSVVGPPGDTIYF
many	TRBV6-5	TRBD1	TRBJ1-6	TGTGCCAGCAGTTATTCTCAGGGGGGAAATTCACCCCTCCACTTT	CASSYSQGGNSPLHF
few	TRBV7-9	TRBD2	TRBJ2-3	TGTGCCAGCAGCGTTCCTCCTAGCGGGGGTACAACAGATACGCAGTATTTT	CASSVPPSGGTTDTQYF